Below, 10 T cell receptor beta chains from the same sample are listed, as sequenced in a study of OX40 agonist ivuxolimab in advanced cancers. The library came from the immunoSEQ multiplex PCR assay. TCRdb holds this immuneACCESS table with in-frame rearrangements only. Some clones are missing; in checked studies, unresolved V genes explain under half, and the rest has no known cause. The sample contains about 79,000 clones, about 95% of them found a single time. The top ten clonotypes cover over 8.5% of the sample. The sequencing used CD4+ or CD8+ T cells sorted from blood, collected in a trial of the OX40 agonist ivuxolimab. The origin of the receptors is an adult with an advanced solid tumor such as melanoma, head and neck, liver or kidney cancer.

The chain uses TRBV5-6 and TRBJ2-7, with 7 bases aligning to TRBD2. Germline loops: CDR1 SGHDT, CDR2 YYEEEE. V shed 3 bases, J shed 3 bases, and the junction held 15 bases outside the gene matches. This CDR3 contains 17 residues. Written as DNA, the CDR3 is TGTGCCAGCAGCTCAACCATCCGGGACTACACTAACTACGAGCAGTACTTC. Translating it yields CASSSTIRDYTNYEQYF.

This clone ranks as large. The chain is built from TRBV7-9 and TRBJ1-3, with TRBD1 as a possible D gene (5 bases). This CDR3 comprises 16 residues. CDR1 and CDR2 from the germline V gene are SEHNR and FQNEAQ (reference sequence). V lost 0 bases and J 1 base, leaving 10 bases between the germline ends. CDR3 bases: TGTGCCAGCAGCTTAGCGGCAGGGCCTTCTGGAAACACCATATATTTT. Translation: CASSLAAGPSGNTIYF.

This clone was detected only once. V usage is TRBV5-1 and J usage is TRBJ2-3; unclear D gene. The CDR3 totals 15 residues. The germline V gene encodes CDR1 SGHRS and CDR2 YFSETQ. Trimming pared 4 bases from V and 4 bases from J, leaving 16 bases between. The CDR3 DNA sequence: TGCGCCAGCAGCCGCCCTGGGGTGCGCTCAGATACGCAGTATTTT. It specifies CASSRPGVRSDTQYF.

V gene TRBV6-4 combines with J gene TRBJ2-3, with 7 bases fitting TRBD1. Trimming at V came to 0 bases and at J to 4 bases, leaving 7 bases not matched to a gene. There are 16 residues in the CDR3. From germline, CDR1 is MRHNA and CDR2 SNTAGT. The CDR3 sequence is CASSDSATGLADTQYF. For the CDR3, the DNA is TGTGCCAGCAGTGACTCGGCGACAGGGCTGGCAGATACGCAGTATTTT.

The CDR3 sequence is CASSLSAGLATGELFF. In DNA, the CDR3 is TGTGCCAGCAGTTTAAGTGCAGGGTTGGCCACCGGGGAGCTGTTTTTT. The V gene is TRBV27, the J gene TRBJ2-2, with a possible D match to TRBD1 (5 bases). V lost 2 bases, J lost 4 bases, and 14 bases lay in between. The CDR3 loop spans 16 amino acids. Germline CDR1 and CDR2: MNHEY and SMNVEV (reference sequence).

V and J are TRBV4-2 and TRBJ1-5, with TRBD1 identical over 7 bases. The germline gives CDR1 LGHNA, CDR2 YNFKEQ. The length of the CDR3 is 15 residues. After removal of 0 bases from V and 6 bases from J, the junction contained 5 bases not matched to a gene. The CDR3 here is CASSQDLEGAQPQHF. CDR3 DNA: TGTGCCAGCAGCCAAGATTTAGAGGGGGCTCAGCCCCAGCATTTT.

CDR3 nucleotides: TGCGCCAGCAGCCAAGATTCGGTCAGGGGAGGCCCAAGCTCCTACGAGCAGTACTTC. Its translation: CASSQDSVRGGPSSYEQYF. The chain joins TRBV4-3 to TRBJ2-5, with D possibly being TRBD1 or TRBD2 (6 bases each). The better agreement between TRBJ2-7 and the DNA end casts doubt on the J call. CDR3 size: 19 residues. Germline V gene sequence: CDR1 LGHNA, CDR2 YSLEER.

This clone was picked up one time. This chain connects TRBV27 to TRBJ1-2; possible D gene TRBD1, 5 bases. The CDR3 runs 14 residues. V lost 3 bases and J lost 6, with 14 bases in between. From germline, CDR1 is MNHEY and CDR2 SMNVEV (reference sequence). CDR3 DNA sequence: TGTGCCAGCAGTTTCCACATGGGAGGGGATGGCTACACCTTC. This sequence encodes CASSFHMGGDGYTF.

This sequence joins TRBV7-8 and TRBJ1-2; D not certain. The germline V gene encodes CDR1 SGHVS and CDR2 FQNEAQ. The V and J ends lost 4 bases and 3 bases respectively, with 12 bases between them. The CDR3 spans 14 residues. The CDR3 sequence is CASSSRVEDYGYTF. CDR3 coding DNA: TGTGCCAGCAGCTCAAGGGTTGAAGACTATGGCTACACCTTC.

The V and J genes are TRBV27 and TRBJ2-7, with unresolved D. Trimming pared 8 bases from V and 0 bases from J, leaving 8 bases between. CDR3 length equals 12 residues. Germline CDR1 MNHEY, CDR2 SMNVEV (reference sequence). The CDR3 nucleotides are TGTGCCAGCGGCGGTTCCTCCTACGAGCAGTACTTC. Encoded protein: CASGGSSYEQYF.